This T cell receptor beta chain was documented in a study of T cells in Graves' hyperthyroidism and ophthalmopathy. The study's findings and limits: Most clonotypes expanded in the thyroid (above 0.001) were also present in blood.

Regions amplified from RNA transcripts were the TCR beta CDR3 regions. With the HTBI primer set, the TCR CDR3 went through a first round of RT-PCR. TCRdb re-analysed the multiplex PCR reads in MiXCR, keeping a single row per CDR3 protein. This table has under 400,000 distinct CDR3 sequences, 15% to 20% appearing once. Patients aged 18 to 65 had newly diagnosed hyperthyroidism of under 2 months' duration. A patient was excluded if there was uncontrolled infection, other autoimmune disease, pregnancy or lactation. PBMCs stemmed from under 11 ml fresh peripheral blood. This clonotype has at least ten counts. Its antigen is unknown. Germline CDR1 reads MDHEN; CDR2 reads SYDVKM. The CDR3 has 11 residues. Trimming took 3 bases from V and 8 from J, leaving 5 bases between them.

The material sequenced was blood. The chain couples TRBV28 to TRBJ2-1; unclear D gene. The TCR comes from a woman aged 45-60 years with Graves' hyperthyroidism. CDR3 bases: TGTGCCAGCAGTTTTAAGGATGAGCAGTTCTTC. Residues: CASSFKDEQFF.